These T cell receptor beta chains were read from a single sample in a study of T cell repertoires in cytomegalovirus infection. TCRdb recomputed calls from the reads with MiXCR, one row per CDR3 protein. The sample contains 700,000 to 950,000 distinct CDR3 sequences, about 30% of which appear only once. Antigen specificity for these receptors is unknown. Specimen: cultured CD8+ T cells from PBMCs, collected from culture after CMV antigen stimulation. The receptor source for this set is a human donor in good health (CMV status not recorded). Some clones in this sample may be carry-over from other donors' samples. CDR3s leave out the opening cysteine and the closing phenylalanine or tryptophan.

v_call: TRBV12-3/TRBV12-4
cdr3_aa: ASSTDRVVPYT

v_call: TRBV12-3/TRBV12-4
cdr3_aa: VSSATGDYGYT

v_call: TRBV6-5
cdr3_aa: ASSYPDRGGSDEQF

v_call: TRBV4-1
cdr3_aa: ASSQETWNEQF

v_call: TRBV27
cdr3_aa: ASIGPPGTSGNTIY

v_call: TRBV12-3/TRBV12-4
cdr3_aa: ASSPPDTGRLYQETQY

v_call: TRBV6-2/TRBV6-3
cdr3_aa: ASSYRGYMNTEAF

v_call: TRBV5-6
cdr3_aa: ASSRRDRVYGEVNNEQF

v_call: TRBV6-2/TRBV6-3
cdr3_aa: ASSYRGLYQPQH

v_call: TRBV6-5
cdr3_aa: ASSYLRTDTQY

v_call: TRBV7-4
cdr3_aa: ASSWDRGYNEQF

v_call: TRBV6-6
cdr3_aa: ASTSGSSTDTQY

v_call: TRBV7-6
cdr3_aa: ASSFSRRTGGVPHNSPLH

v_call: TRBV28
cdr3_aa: ASLTGGNQPQH

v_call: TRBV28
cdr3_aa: ASSLFPPGSYGYT

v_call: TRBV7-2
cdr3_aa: ASSLGKFYEQY

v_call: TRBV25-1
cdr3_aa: ASRAGTVFTDTQY

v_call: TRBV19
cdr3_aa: ASSIGTTDYEQY

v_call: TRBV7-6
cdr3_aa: ASSWGGGADEQF

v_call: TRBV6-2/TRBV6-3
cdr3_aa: ASGILELF

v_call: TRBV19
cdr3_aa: ASRRDRGSYNEQF

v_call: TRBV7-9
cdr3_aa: ASSLTDRVRYKQY

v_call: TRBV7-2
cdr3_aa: ASSGLKAHNSTDTQY

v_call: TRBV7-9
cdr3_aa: ASSLSDGHNEQF

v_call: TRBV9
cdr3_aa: ASIGQSGELF

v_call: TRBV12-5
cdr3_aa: ASGLASGGYIGELF

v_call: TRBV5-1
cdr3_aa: ASSMKGTGVDEQY

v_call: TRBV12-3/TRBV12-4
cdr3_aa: ASSFQTTVNTEAF

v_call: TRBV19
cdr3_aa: ASDSTDTQY

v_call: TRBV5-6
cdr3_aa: ASSFYAGANVLT

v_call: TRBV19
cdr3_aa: ASSVALGNEQF

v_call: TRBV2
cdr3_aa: ATYGTGDDEQY

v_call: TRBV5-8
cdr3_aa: ASSLRPTAYEQY

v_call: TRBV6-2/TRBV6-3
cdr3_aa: ASTESRQPHQPQH

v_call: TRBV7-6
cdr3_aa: ASSLRGYSDTQY

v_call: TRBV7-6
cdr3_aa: ASSLTPGRVPEAF

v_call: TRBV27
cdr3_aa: ASSYLGHRTDTQY

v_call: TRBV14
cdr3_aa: ASSPGGVRQPQH

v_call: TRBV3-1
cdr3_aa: ASTIEGGLNEQF

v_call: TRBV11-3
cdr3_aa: ASSSRSGALNTGELF

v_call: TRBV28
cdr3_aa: ASSDWTGGRYGYT

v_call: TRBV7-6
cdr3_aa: ASSLPTSGGPQETQY

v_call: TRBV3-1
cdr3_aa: ASSQGGFGQPQH

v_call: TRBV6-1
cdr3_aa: ASSAGGVSTDTQY